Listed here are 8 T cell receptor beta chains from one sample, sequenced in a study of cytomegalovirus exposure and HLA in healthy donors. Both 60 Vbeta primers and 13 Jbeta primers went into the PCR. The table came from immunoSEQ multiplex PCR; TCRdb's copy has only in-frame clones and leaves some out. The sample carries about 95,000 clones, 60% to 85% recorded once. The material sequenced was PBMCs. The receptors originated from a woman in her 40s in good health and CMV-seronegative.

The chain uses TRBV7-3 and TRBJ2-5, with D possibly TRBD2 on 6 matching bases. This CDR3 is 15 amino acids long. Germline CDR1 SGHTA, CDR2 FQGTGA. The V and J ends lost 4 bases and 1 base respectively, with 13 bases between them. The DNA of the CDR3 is TGTGCCAGCAGCTCCGGACTACGGGGCCAAGAGACCCAGTACTTC. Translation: CASSSGLRGQETQYF.

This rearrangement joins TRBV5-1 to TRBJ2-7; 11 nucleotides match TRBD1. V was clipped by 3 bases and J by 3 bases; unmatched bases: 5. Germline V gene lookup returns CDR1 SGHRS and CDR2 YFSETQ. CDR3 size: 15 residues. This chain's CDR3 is CASSSGQGAFYEQYF. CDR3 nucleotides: TGCGCCAGCAGCTCCGGACAGGGGGCGTTCTACGAGCAGTACTTC.

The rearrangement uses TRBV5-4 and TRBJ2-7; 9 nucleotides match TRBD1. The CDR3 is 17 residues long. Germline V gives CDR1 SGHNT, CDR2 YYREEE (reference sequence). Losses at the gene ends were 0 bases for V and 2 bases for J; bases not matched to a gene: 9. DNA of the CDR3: TGTGCCAGCAGCTTGGGGGGTGGACAGGGGCTTCCCTACGAGCAGTACTTC. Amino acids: CASSLGGGQGLPYEQYF.

The CDR3 loop is CASSQESDSSSYEQYF. DNA for the CDR3: TGCGCCAGCAGCCAAGAATCGGACAGCAGCTCCTACGAGCAGTACTTC. This chain uses TRBV4-3 with TRBJ2-7, with a tentative D call TRBD1 (6 bases). The CDR3 covers 16 residues. Germline V gene sequence: CDR1 LGHNA, CDR2 YSLEER. The germline V and J ends were trimmed by 0 bases and 0 bases, with 12 bases remaining between them.

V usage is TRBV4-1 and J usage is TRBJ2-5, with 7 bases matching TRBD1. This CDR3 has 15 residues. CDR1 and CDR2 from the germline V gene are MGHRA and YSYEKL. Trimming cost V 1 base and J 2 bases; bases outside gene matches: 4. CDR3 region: CASSQGQGVQETQYF. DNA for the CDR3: TGCGCCAGCAGCCAAGGACAGGGAGTACAAGAGACCCAGTACTTC.

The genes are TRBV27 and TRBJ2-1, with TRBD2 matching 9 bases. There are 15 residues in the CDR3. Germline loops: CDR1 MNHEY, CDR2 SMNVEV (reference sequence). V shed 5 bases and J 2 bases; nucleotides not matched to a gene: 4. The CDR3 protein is CASSRSSGAYNEQFF. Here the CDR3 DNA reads TGTGCCAGCAGTCGATCTAGCGGGGCCTACAATGAGCAGTTCTTC.

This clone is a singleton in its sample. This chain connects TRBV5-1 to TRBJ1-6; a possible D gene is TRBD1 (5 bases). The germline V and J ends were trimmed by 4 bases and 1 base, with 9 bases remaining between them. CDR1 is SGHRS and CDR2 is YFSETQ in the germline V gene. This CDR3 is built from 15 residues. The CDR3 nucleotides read TGCGCCAGCAGCGGTGGACAATCCTATAATTCACCCCTCCACTTT. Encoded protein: CASSGGQSYNSPLHF.

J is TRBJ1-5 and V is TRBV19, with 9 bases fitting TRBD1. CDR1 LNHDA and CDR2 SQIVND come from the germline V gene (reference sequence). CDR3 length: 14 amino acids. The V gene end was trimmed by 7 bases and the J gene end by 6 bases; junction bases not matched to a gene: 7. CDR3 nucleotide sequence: TGTGCCAGTAACAGGGGGCGCAAGCCTCAGCCCCAGCATTTT. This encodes CASNRGRKPQPQHF.